These T cell receptor beta chains were read from a single sample in a study of cytomegalovirus exposure and HLA in healthy donors. Assay used: immunoSEQ multiplex PCR; TCRdb lists only in-frame clones, some missing. The data show about 98,000 clones, under 85% seen once. The sample comprised PBMCs. These receptors were obtained from a man between 18 and 29 years old in good health and CMV-seropositive. The CDR3 runs from the conserved cysteine through the conserved F or W. D genes are given only for firm matches. A row's size may be missing; if present it is once, few, many or a size class.

D	length	V	J	size	DNA	CDR3
NA	12	TRBV14	TRBJ2-7	once	TGTGCCAGCAGCCCGGGTCCCTACGAGCAGTACTTC	CASSPGPYEQYF
NA	12	TRBV30	TRBJ2-5	once	TGTGCCTGGAGCTCCAGGTTCGAGACCCAGTACTTC	CAWSSRFETQYF
NA	16	TRBV28	TRBJ2-7	NA	TGTGCCAGCAGTTTAACCCACGACAGGAGCTCCTACGAGCAGTACTTC	CASSLTHDRSSYEQYF
NA	13	TRBV5-1	TRBJ2-1	NA	TGCGCCAGCAGCTTGAAATCCAACAATGAGCAGTTCTTC	CASSLKSNNEQFF
TRBD1	14	TRBV2	TRBJ1-4	NA	TGTGCCAGCAGTCACGACAGGGGTAGGGAAAAACTGTTTTTT	CASSHDRGREKLFF
NA	14	TRBV6-5	TRBJ1-1	NA	TGTGCCAGCAGTTACTCCCCTGGACAGTTAGAAGCTTTCTTT	CASSYSPGQLEAFF
NA	14	TRBV7-6	TRBJ2-3	NA	TGTGCCAGCAGCCAGGACTCTAGCACAGATACGCAGTATTTT	CASSQDSSTDTQYF
NA	15	TRBV27	TRBJ1-4	NA	TGTGCCAGCAGTTTATATCCAGAGACTTATGAAAAACTGTTTTTT	CASSLYPETYEKLFF
NA	14	TRBV30	TRBJ2-3	NA	TGTGCCTGGAGTAAGATTACTAGCACAGATACGCAGTATTTT	CAWSKITSTDTQYF
TRBD2	15	TRBV27	TRBJ2-3	NA	TGTGCCAGCAGTTTATGGGCGGGGGGGCGAGATACGCAGTATTTT	CASSLWAGGRDTQYF
TRBD2	14	TRBV9	TRBJ2-7	NA	TGTGCCAGCAGCGCCGGCGGGGGAGTCTACGAGCAGTACTTC	CASSAGGGVYEQYF
NA	15	TRBV5-4	TRBJ2-3	NA	TGTGCCAGCAGCGGGGGGACAGTTAGCACAGATACGCAGTATTTT	CASSGGTVSTDTQYF
NA	16	TRBV13	TRBJ1-4	NA	TGTGCCAGCAGCCAGACCGACCAGGGTGGCTTCGAAAAACTGTTTTTT	CASSQTDQGGFEKLFF
NA	13	TRBV30	TRBJ2-7	NA	TGTGCCTGGAGGGGCCAGGGTAACTACGAGCAGTACTTC	CAWRGQGNYEQYF
TRBD1	15	TRBV27	TRBJ2-5	NA	TGTGCCATCCACCCATGGGACAGAAAACAAGAGACCCAGTACTTC	CAIHPWDRKQETQYF
NA	14	TRBV7-9	TRBJ1-1	NA	TGTGCCAGCAGTCCTGCACAGGGGAACACTGAAGCTTTCTTT	CASSPAQGNTEAFF
NA	15	TRBV5-1	TRBJ2-2	NA	TGCGCCAGCAGCTTGGCCCGCAGAGGGACCGGGGAGCTGTTTTTT	CASSLARRGTGELFF
TRBD1	16	TRBV18	TRBJ2-7	few	TGTGCCAGCTCACGTAGTCCCGGGACAGGGTCGGGCGAGCAGTACTTC	CASSRSPGTGSGEQYF
NA	13	TRBV5-1	TRBJ2-7	NA	TGCGCCAGCAGCCCGACAGATTACTACGAGCAGTACTTC	CASSPTDYYEQYF
NA	15	TRBV7-8	TRBJ2-1	NA	TGTGCCAGCAGCTTATTACCCAACGAGTACAATGAGCAGTTCTTC	CASSLLPNEYNEQFF
NA	13	TRBV2	TRBJ2-2	NA	TGTGCCAGCAAGACAGCAAACACCGGGGAGCTGTTTTTT	CASKTANTGELFF
TRBD1	11	TRBV10-1	TRBJ2-7	NA	TGCGCCACCCGGACAGGGGGTCTCCAGTACTTC	CATRTGGLQYF
NA	14	TRBV5-6	TRBJ1-2	NA	TGTGCCAGCAGCTTGGGGACAGCCTCCTATGGCTACACCTTC	CASSLGTASYGYTF
TRBD1	16	TRBV28	TRBJ1-5	NA	TGTGCCAGCAGTTTAGGGGGACAGGGTATCTATCAGCCCCAGCATTTT	CASSLGGQGIYQPQHF
NA	13	TRBV28	TRBJ1-2	NA	TGTGCCAGCACCGCCAGGGCTAGCTATGGCTACACCTTC	CASTARASYGYTF
NA	11	TRBV20-1	TRBJ1-5	NA	TGCAGTGCTAGAGTAAATCAGCCCCAGCATTTT	CSARVNQPQHF
TRBD2	16	TRBV6-6	TRBJ2-5	NA	TGTGCCAGCAGTCCAGGACTAGCGGGGGGGCGAGAGACCCAGTACTTC	CASSPGLAGGRETQYF
NA	12	TRBV19	TRBJ1-5	NA	TGTGCCAGTAGTATCAGGGGAAATCCCCAGCATTTT	CASSIRGNPQHF
TRBD1	15	TRBV11-1	TRBJ1-1	NA	TGTGCCAGCAGCGTACAGGGGAAGTGGGACACTGAAGCTTTCTTT	CASSVQGKWDTEAFF
NA	18	TRBV7-9	TRBJ2-4	few	TGTGCCAGCAGCTTAGAGGTTGGGTCGGAGGGCCCCAAAAACATTCAGTACTTC	CASSLEVGSEGPKNIQYF
TRBD1	12	TRBV7-9	TRBJ1-2	once	TGTGCCAGCAGCTTAAACAGGGGCGGCTACACCTTC	CASSLNRGGYTF
TRBD1	16	TRBV5-4	TRBJ2-5	NA	TGTGCCAGCAGCTTGGAAGCAGGGACAGGGGAAGAGACCCAGTACTTC	CASSLEAGTGEETQYF
TRBD1	18	TRBV10-1	TRBJ1-1	NA	TGCGCCAGCAGTGAGCGGCTTCCCGGGACAGGTTTGAACACTGAAGCTTTCTTT	CASSERLPGTGLNTEAFF
NA	15	TRBV28	TRBJ1-6	few	TGTGCCAGCAGTCCCAGGGGACCCTATAATTCACCCCTCCACTTT	CASSPRGPYNSPLHF
TRBD1	17	TRBV28	TRBJ1-6	NA	TGTGCCAGCAGTTCGCTCTCGGGACAGGGGGAGGGATCACCCCTCCACTTT	CASSSLSGQGEGSPLHF
TRBD2	15	TRBV19	TRBJ2-2	NA	TGTGCCAGTAGTATCCTAGCGGGGGATACCGGGGAGCTGTTTTTT	CASSILAGDTGELFF
TRBD2	16	TRBV7-8	TRBJ2-3	NA	TGTGCCAGCAGCGACCGGGACTACTCCGCCACAGATACGCAGTATTTT	CASSDRDYSATDTQYF
NA	13	TRBV5-4	TRBJ2-3	few	TGTGCCAGCAGCTTGGCCGGCGGAGATACGCAGTATTTT	CASSLAGGDTQYF
TRBD2	17	TRBV5-4	TRBJ2-3	NA	TGTGCCAGCAGCTTGGATCCAGCGGGGGGGAACACAGATACGCAGTATTTT	CASSLDPAGGNTDTQYF
TRBD1	16	TRBV5-1	TRBJ2-7	NA	TGCGCCAGCAGCTTGGGACAGGGCTCGTACTCCTACGAGCAGTACTTC	CASSLGQGSYSYEQYF
TRBD1	14	TRBV7-9	TRBJ1-6	NA	TGTGCCAGCAGCTCAGACAGGGGGAATTCACCCCTCCACTTT	CASSSDRGNSPLHF
NA	13	TRBV19	TRBJ2-7	NA	TGTGCCAGTAGTGGGACAACAGGCGGCGAGCAGTACTTC	CASSGTTGGEQYF